This note documents a single TCR beta chain sequence. In the original processing: Reference gene primers were amplified, and this amplification served to estimate nucleated cell counts. Generated by immunoSEQ multiplex PCR, the TCRdb table keeps only in-frame clones and is missing some. The DNA gave D and trimming, while V, J and clone size come from that table. The sample holds roughly 190,000 clones, more than 80% seen once. The CDR3 contains 14 residues. The V gene's germline CDR1 is SGDLS and CDR2 YYNGEE. V lost 4 bases to trimming and J lost 2 bases, with 12 bases between them. The data are from a study of blood T cell repertoires in COVID-19. Study-wide background: COVID-19 samples, acute and convalescent, were from the United States, Italy and Spain. T cells, B-cell-depleted T cells, or PBMCs provided the cDNA or gDNA that served as material.

The rearrangement uses TRBV9 and TRBJ2-5; tentative D call: TRBD2 (5 bases). The sequencing sample was made of peripheral blood. The clonotype originates from a woman aged 55 to 70 with acute or convalescent COVID-19. The DNA for the CDR3 is TGTGCCAGCAGCCCCGGAAGCGGACAAGAGACCCAGTACTTC. Its protein is CASSPGSGQETQYF.